This T cell receptor (beta chain) is drawn from a study of control samples from healthy donors and cancer patients. The V and J ends lost 7 bases and 1 base, in that order; junction bases with no gene match: 4. Germline CDR1 reads MNHNS; CDR2 reads SASEGT. CDR3 length: 14 amino acids. The assay was immunoSEQ multiplex PCR, and TCRdb's table has in-frame clones only and misses some. The data show under 200,000 clones, with 91% seen just once and about 1.6% held by the top ten. The chain employs TRBV6-1 and TRBJ1-2; 9 bases map to TRBD1. The receptor's source is a woman between 25 and 40 years old in good health. Sequencing was carried out using blood. The CDR3 nucleotides read TGTGCCAGCACCACGACAGGGGGTAACTATGGCTACACCTTC. Protein product: CASTTTGGNYGYTF.